This TCR beta chain was sequenced for a study of tumor-infiltrating lymphocytes in localized non-small cell lung cancer. Germline V lookup: CDR1 SGHRS, CDR2 YFSETQ. V was pared by 1 base and J by 0 bases, with 5 bases between. CDR3 length equals 14 residues. Libraries were prepared by immunoSEQ multiplex PCR; TCRdb keeps only in-frame clonotypes and omits some of them. The sample has 9,300 or so clones, around 75% seen once. The chain carries TRBV5-1 and TRBJ2-1; no clear D gene. The sequenced material came from uninvolved lung tissue not adjacent to the tumor. This receptor was taken from a human donor with non-small cell lung cancer. The CDR3 sequence: CASSLSPSYNEQFF. In DNA, the CDR3 is TGCGCCAGCAGCTTGTCTCCCTCCTACAATGAGCAGTTCTTC.